The next 20 T cell receptor beta chains were all read from a single sample in a study of blood T cell repertoires in COVID-19. TCRdb's table, derived via immunoSEQ multiplex PCR, lists solely in-frame clones and lacks some. Of about 390,000 clones listed, about 89% are singletons. Source material: peripheral blood. Receptor source: a woman between 55 and 75 years old with COVID-19, enrolled during active disease.

The chain recombines TRBV24-1 with TRBJ2-3, with D possibly being TRBD2 (5 bases). The V gene lost 5 bases and the J gene lost 1 base, with 12 bases spanning the gap. This CDR3 contains 15 residues. Per germline, CDR1 KGHDR and CDR2 SFDVKD. DNA for the CDR3: TGTGCCACCAGTGGCGCAGGAGGTGGCACAGATACGCAGTATTTT. Protein sequence: CATSGAGGGTDTQYF.

There are a few counts of this clone. The rearrangement uses TRBV5-6 and TRBJ1-1; 8 bases are a match to TRBD1. CDR3 size: 17 residues. Germline lookup yields CDR1 SGHDT and CDR2 YYEEEE. V gave up 0 bases and J gave up 0 bases; unmatched junction bases: 7. CDR3 amino acids: CASSLARTGTMNTEAFF. The CDR3 region has the DNA TGTGCCAGCAGCTTGGCTCGGACAGGGACCATGAACACTGAAGCTTTCTTT.

This clone was found once. The J gene is TRBJ2-5, the V gene TRBV7-9; 15 bases line up with TRBD2. The CDR3 sequence is 16 residues long. Germline V gene sequence: CDR1 SEHNR, CDR2 FQNEAQ (reference sequence). V trimming: 4 bases; J trimming: 5 bases; junction bases outside the gene matches: 5. CDR3 sequence (DNA): TGTGCCAGCAGCTCGGGACTAGCGGGGGGCCCCGAGACCCAGTACTTC. Amino acid sequence: CASSSGLAGGPETQYF.

The chain combines TRBV7-9 with TRBJ2-1, with 10 nucleotides matching TRBD1. Germline V lookup: CDR1 SEHNR, CDR2 FQNEAQ (reference sequence). The V and J ends lost 4 bases and 2 bases, in that order; junction bases with no gene match: 2. This CDR3 has 15 residues. CDR3 DNA: TGTGCCAGCAGCTCTGGACAGGGGGCCTACAATGAGCAGTTCTTC. It yields the protein CASSSGQGAYNEQFF.

The chain employs TRBV2 and TRBJ1-2; TRBD1 aligns across 8 bases. The CDR3 is 14 amino acids. Germline lookup yields CDR1 SNHLY and CDR2 FYNNEI. The junction had 2 bases not matched to a gene; V was cut back by 4 bases and J by 1 base. The CDR3: CASSATGVNYGYTF. The DNA of the CDR3 is TGTGCCAGCAGTGCGACAGGGGTTAACTATGGCTACACCTTC.

This chain joins TRBV19 and TRBJ1-1; possibly TRBD1 for D (6 bases). The V end was cut by 5 bases, the J end by 0 bases, with 7 bases between. The CDR3 sequence is 13 residues long. CDR1 and CDR2 (germline): LNHDA, SQIVND (reference sequence). In DNA, the CDR3 is TGTGCCAGTAGTGGGACACTGAACACTGAAGCTTTCTTT. It is translated as CASSGTLNTEAFF.

The rearrangement joins TRBV5-1 to TRBJ2-3, with D tentatively TRBD2 (6 bases). The germline V gene encodes CDR1 SGHRS and CDR2 YFSETQ. There are 16 residues in the CDR3. V was pared by 1 base and J by 2 bases, with 14 bases between. The CDR3 here is CASSLRLATNTDTQYF. Written as DNA, the CDR3 is TGCGCCAGCAGCTTGAGGCTAGCGACCAACACAGATACGCAGTATTTT.

The rearrangement uses TRBV5-1 and TRBJ1-1; D possibly corresponds to TRBD1 (5 bases). Looked up from germline, CDR1 is SGHRS and CDR2 is YFSETQ. Trimming cost V 0 bases and J 4 bases, with 10 bases left between them. This CDR3 contains 14 residues. CDR3 sequence reads: CASSLARGTTEAFF. The CDR3 nucleotides are TGCGCCAGCAGCTTGGCTCGGGGGACCACTGAAGCTTTCTTT.

The chain joins TRBV19 to TRBJ1-5; D is unresolved. The CDR3 length is 13 residues. Between the trimmed V and J ends, which lost 7 bases and 2 bases, there was a span of 9 bases. Germline V gives CDR1 LNHDA, CDR2 SQIVND (reference sequence). The CDR3 bases are TGTGCCAGTAACCCCCCGGGCAATCAGCCCCAGCATTTT. Translated: CASNPPGNQPQHF.

V usage is TRBV5-6 and J usage is TRBJ1-1, with TRBD1 matching 10 bases. Trimming took 3 bases from V and 1 from J; bases not matched to a gene: 0. CDR1 is SGHDT and CDR2 is YYEEEE in the germline V gene. The CDR3 is made up of 14 amino acids. The CDR3 loop is CASSWDRGNTEAFF. CDR3 nucleotide sequence: TGTGCCAGCAGCTGGGACAGGGGGAACACTGAAGCTTTCTTT.

The chain couples TRBV20-1 to TRBJ1-5; D call uncertain. The CDR3 contains 11 residues. With 3 bases removed from V and 9 bases from J, the gap between germline ends came to 9 bases. Germline V gene sequence: CDR1 DFQATT, CDR2 SNEGSKA (reference sequence). CDR3 loop: CSARGGGPQHF. The DNA for the CDR3 is TGCAGTGCTAGGGGAGGCGGGCCCCAGCATTTT.

This rearrangement joins TRBV7-9 to TRBJ1-2; TRBD1 matches at 8 bases. CDR1 SEHNR and CDR2 FQNEAQ come from the germline V gene (reference sequence). The CDR3 totals 14 residues. Trimming took 2 bases from V and 6 from J; bases not matched to a gene: 5. CDR3 loop: CASSLMDRVDGYTF. Here the CDR3 DNA reads TGTGCCAGCAGCTTAATGGACAGGGTGGATGGCTACACCTTC.

The chain carries TRBV7-2 and TRBJ1-2; D might be TRBD1 (6 bases). The CDR3 consists of 17 residues. From germline, CDR1 is SGHTA and CDR2 FQGNSA. V lost 5 bases, J lost 3 bases, and 22 bases lay in between. The CDR3 nucleotides read TGTGCCAGCAGCCCCCGGGTGGGGGCCGCCCCAGACTATGGCTACACCTTC. Translation gives CASSPRVGAAPDYGYTF.

The chain employs TRBV30 and TRBJ1-1; 8 nucleotides agree with TRBD1. Per germline, CDR1 GTSNPN and CDR2 SVGIG (reference sequence). The CDR3 totals 12 residues. V lost 5 bases and J lost 6; bases outside the gene matches: 5. The CDR3 coding sequence is TGTGCCTGGGGACAGGGAAGCCCTGAAGCTTTCTTT. Translation gives CAWGQGSPEAFF.

The chain couples TRBV6-5 to TRBJ2-5; TRBD2 might be the D (6 bases). Trimming removed 11 bases from V and 1 base from J, with 11 bases in between. Germline values: CDR1 MNHEY, CDR2 SVGAGI. This CDR3 contains 12 residues. The CDR3 protein is CASGRSQETQYF. The CDR3 DNA is TGTGCCTCTGGGAGGTCCCAAGAGACCCAGTACTTC.

The V and J genes are TRBV5-1 and TRBJ1-2; TRBD1 is a possible D gene (6 bases). Germline loops: CDR1 SGHRS, CDR2 YFSETQ. Trimming removed 0 bases at V and 5 bases at J, with 14 bases between. This CDR3 is 15 amino acids long. Written as DNA, the CDR3 is TGCGCCAGCAGCTTGGACGGACAGAGGGAGTATGGCTACACCTTC. Translated: CASSLDGQREYGYTF.

The V gene is TRBV5-1, the J gene TRBJ2-3, with D perhaps matching TRBD2 (6 bases). There are 12 residues in the CDR3. V lost 4 bases and J lost 6, with 9 bases in between. Per the germline V gene, CDR1 is SGHRS and CDR2 is YFSETQ. CDR3 sequence (DNA): TGCGCCAGCAGCCGACGGGGGGATACGCAGTATTTT. Translating it yields CASSRRGDTQYF.

The chain carries TRBV3-1 (or the pseudogene TRBV3-2) and TRBJ2-5; D may be TRBD2 (5 bases). Trimming took 4 bases from V and 5 from J, leaving 14 bases between them. Germline V gene lookup returns CDR1 LGHDT and CDR2 YNNKEL (reference sequence). CDR3 length: 14 amino acids. The CDR3 coding sequence is TGTGCCAGCAGCCGCCTCACTAGAGCGGAGACCCAGTACTTC. Its translation is CASSRLTRAETQYF.

J is TRBJ2-1 and V is TRBV9; perhaps TRBD1 as D (6 bases). The CDR3 is made up of 14 amino acids. The V end was cut by 6 bases, the J end by 10 bases, with 20 bases between. From germline, CDR1 is SGDLS and CDR2 YYNGEE. The CDR3 DNA reads as TGTGCCAGCAACCCGACCCAGGGGTATGGCGAGCAGTTCTTC. This codes for CASNPTQGYGEQFF. The entire variable domain, with the rest obtained from reference TRBV9 and TRBJ2-1, is as follows: DSGVTQTPKHLITATGQRVTLRCSPRSGDLSVYWYQQSLDQGLQFLIQYYNGEERAKGNILERFSAQQFPDLHSELNLSSLELGDSALYFCASNPTQGYGEQFFGPGTRLTVL.

The V gene is TRBV28, the J gene TRBJ1-6; 9 nucleotides agree with TRBD1. The CDR3 sequence is 15 residues long. The V segment lost 4 bases and the J segment 13 bases; nucleotides outside the gene matches: 11. Germline loops: CDR1 MDHEN, CDR2 SYDVKM. CDR3 region: CASSSRDRVIPPLHF. CDR3 coding DNA: TGTGCCAGCAGTTCCCGGGACAGGGTAATCCCCCCCCTCCACTTT. Based on the CDR3 plus reference TRBV28 and TRBJ1-6, the full variable domain is DVKVTQSSRYLVKRTGEKVFLECVQDMDHENMFWYRQDPGLGLRLIYFSYDVKMKEKGDIPEGYSVSREKKERFSLILESASTNQTSMYLCASSSRDRVIPPLHFGNGTRLTVT.